The 30 T cell receptor beta chains reported below all come from one sample, sequenced in a study of blood T cell repertoires in COVID-19. Libraries were prepared by immunoSEQ multiplex PCR; TCRdb keeps only in-frame clonotypes and omits some of them. Among some 310,000 clones listed, around 90% were seen once. Source material: peripheral blood. These receptors were collected from a man aged 50 to 59 with active or convalescent COVID-19.

As to this clone: This same CDR3 is encoded by further DNA sequences in the sample. This rearrangement joins TRBV9 to TRBJ2-2; possibly TRBD1 for D (5 bases). The CDR3 has 13 amino acids. The germline V gene encodes CDR1 SGDLS and CDR2 YYNGEE. Trimming removed 3 bases at V and 4 bases at J, with 7 bases between. CDR3 nucleotides: TGTGCCAGCAGCGGTCAGGGCACCGGGGAGCTGTTTTTT. This translates into CASSGQGTGELFF. The entire variable domain, with the rest obtained from reference TRBV9 and TRBJ2-2, is as follows: DSGVTQTPKHLITATGQRVTLRCSPRSGDLSVYWYQQSLDQGLQFLIQYYNGEERAKGNILERFSAQQFPDLHSELNLSSLELGDSALYFCASSGQGTGELFFGEGSRLTVL.

This clone was recorded only once. The J gene is TRBJ2-2, the V gene TRBV10-3; D may be TRBD2 (7 bases). Trimming took off 4 bases at V and 1 base at J, with 13 bases between the two ends. This CDR3 has 16 residues. The germline CDR1 and CDR2 sequences are ENHRY and SYGVKD. The CDR3 sequence: CAISVRGGENTGELFF. The DNA of the CDR3 is TGTGCCATCAGTGTCCGAGGGGGGGAGAACACCGGGGAGCTGTTTTTT.

The gene calls are TRBV7-9 and TRBJ1-2; tentatively, D is TRBD1 (5 bases). Trimming shortened V by 1 base and J by 7 bases, and 10 bases separated the two germline ends. The CDR3 consists of 13 residues. Germline loops: CDR1 SEHNR, CDR2 FQNEAQ (reference sequence). Here the CDR3 DNA reads TGTGCCAGCAGCTTAGAGGGGCTGGGTGGCTACACCTTC. It translates to CASSLEGLGGYTF.

The rearrangement uses TRBV6-1 and TRBJ1-5, with D possibly TRBD1 on 6 matching bases. Germline assignment: CDR1 MNHNS and CDR2 SASEGT. Trimming left V 2 bases short and J 3 bases short, with 11 bases between. CDR3 length: 15 residues. CDR3 protein: CASSERDKDNQPQHF. As DNA, the CDR3 is TGTGCCAGCAGTGAACGGGACAAAGACAATCAGCCCCAGCATTTT.

The V call is TRBV28, the J call TRBJ2-3, with D possibly matching TRBD1 (8 bases). The germline V gene encodes CDR1 MDHEN and CDR2 SYDVKM. Trimming shortened V by 4 bases and J by 3 bases, and 17 bases separated the two germline ends. The CDR3 spans 16 residues. The chain's CDR3 is CASSSAQGGRTDTQYF. CDR3 DNA sequence: TGTGCCAGCAGTTCAGCACAGGGGGGGAGAACAGATACGCAGTATTTT.

This chain links TRBV7-2 with TRBJ1-3, with D possibly matching TRBD1 (5 bases). V dropped 1 base and J dropped 4 bases, with 5 bases sitting between them. Germline lookup yields CDR1 SGHTA and CDR2 FQGNSA. There are 13 residues in the CDR3. The CDR3 here is CASSLEGGNTIYF. The CDR3 DNA follows: TGTGCCAGCAGCTTAGAGGGGGGAAACACCATATATTTT. The whole variable domain, filled in from reference TRBV7-2 and TRBJ1-3, reads GAGVSQSPSNKVTEKGKDVELRCDPISGHTALYWYRQSLGQGLEFLIYFQGNSAPDKSGLPSDRFSAERTGGSVSTLTIQRTQQEDSAVYLCASSLEGGNTIYFGEGSWLTVV.

The chain combines TRBV9 with TRBJ1-6; D might be TRBD1 (6 bases). Germline V gene sequence: CDR1 SGDLS, CDR2 YYNGEE. Trimming pared 4 bases from V and 3 bases from J, leaving 11 bases between. CDR3 length: 15 amino acids. The CDR3 nucleotides are TGTGCCAGCAGCTCCCGGACAGACTATAATTCACCCCTCCACTTT. It yields the protein CASSSRTDYNSPLHF.

The J gene is TRBJ1-6, the V gene TRBV4-1, with a weak D call TRBD1 (6 bases). Trimming left V 4 bases short and J 0 bases short, with 16 bases between. The CDR3 has 18 residues. Germline V gene data show CDR1 as MGHRA and CDR2 as YSYEKL. This CDR3 is CASSPGDRSDSYNSPLHF. DNA for the CDR3: TGCGCCAGCAGCCCCGGAGACAGGTCGGACTCCTATAATTCACCCCTCCACTTT.

The genes are TRBV30 and TRBJ1-6; 10 nucleotides match TRBD1. The CDR3 runs to 15 residues. Trimming cost V 1 base and J 8 bases; bases outside gene matches: 5. Germline CDR1 is GTSNPN and CDR2 is SVGIG (reference sequence). CDR3 nucleotide sequence: TGTGCCTGGAGTGCCCTTGGGACAGGGGATTCACCCCTCCACTTT. Its translation is CAWSALGTGDSPLHF.

Only a few counts were recorded for this clone. The chain uses TRBV6-2 or TRBV6-3 and TRBJ1-1; 9 bases match TRBD1. The germline V gene encodes CDR1 MNHEY and CDR2 SVGEGT. CDR3 length: 15 amino acids. The ends lost 2 bases at V and 6 bases at J; junction bases unmatched: 7. The CDR3 region has the DNA TGTGCCAGCAGTTACAAGGGACAGGGAAAGGCTGAAGCTTTCTTT. Translating it yields CASSYKGQGKAEAFF.

This sequence joins TRBV9 and TRBJ2-3; D gene uncertain. This CDR3 comprises 13 residues. Looked up from germline, CDR1 is SGDLS and CDR2 is YYNGEE. V shed 2 bases and J shed 2 bases, with 6 bases lying between them. The CDR3 sequence: CASSVANTDTQYF. In DNA form, the CDR3 reads TGTGCCAGCAGCGTGGCCAACACAGATACGCAGTATTTT.

The chain employs TRBV6-5 and TRBJ2-7, with a possible D match to TRBD1 (6 bases). Germline CDR1 and CDR2: MNHEY and SVGAGI. With 5 bases removed from V and 5 bases from J, the gap between germline ends came to 10 bases. The CDR3 runs 12 residues. The CDR3 DNA sequence: TGTGCCAGCAGTACAGGGAGCCACGAGCAGTACTTC. It encodes CASSTGSHEQYF.

The chain couples TRBV7-8 to TRBJ1-1; possibly TRBD1 for D (5 bases). Trimming took 4 bases from V and 1 from J, leaving 13 bases between them. CDR3 length: 15 residues. From germline, CDR1 is SGHVS and CDR2 FQNEAQ. In nucleotides, the CDR3 is TGTGCCAGCAGCTCCCCAGGACACCAGAACACTGAAGCTTTCTTT. It codes for CASSSPGHQNTEAFF.

This chain links TRBV16 with TRBJ2-6, with 11 bases lining up with TRBD1. This CDR3 spans 19 amino acids. The V gene end was trimmed by 3 bases and the J gene end by 1 base; junction bases not matched to a gene: 8. Germline-derived CDR1 and CDR2 are KGHSY and FQNENV. CDR3 nucleotide sequence: TGTGCCAGCAGCCACGGACAGGGGGCTATGGGGTCTGGGGCCAACGTCCTGACTTTC. Its protein product is CASSHGQGAMGSGANVLTF.

The chain is built from TRBV9 and TRBJ2-1, with a possible D match to TRBD2 (5 bases). V lost 3 bases and J lost 3, with 13 bases in between. Germline V gene lookup returns CDR1 SGDLS and CDR2 YYNGEE. The CDR3 is made up of 15 amino acids. DNA for the CDR3: TGTGCCAGCAGCGCTAGCATAGGAGACTACAATGAGCAGTTCTTC. It specifies CASSASIGDYNEQFF.

The chain recombines TRBV29-1 with TRBJ2-2; unclear D gene. Trimming took 4 bases from V and 7 from J, leaving 16 bases between them. Germline values: CDR1 SQVTM, CDR2 ANQGSEA. There are 14 residues in the CDR3. In nucleotides, the CDR3 is TGCAGCGTTGCAGGATTGGGTGCAGGCGGGGAGCTGTTTTTT. It encodes CSVAGLGAGGELFF.

The J gene is TRBJ2-6, the V gene TRBV27; 10 nucleotides match TRBD1. Germline CDR1 is MNHEY and CDR2 is SMNVEV (reference sequence). V was pared by 3 bases and J by 2 bases, with 7 bases of the junction left unmatched. The CDR3 consists of 18 residues. CDR3 bases: TGTGCCAGCAGTTTGACGGGACAGGGGATGGCTGGGGCCAACGTCCTGACTTTC. This codes for CASSLTGQGMAGANVLTF.

The rearrangement joins TRBV28 to TRBJ1-2; a possible D gene is TRBD1 (5 bases). Per germline, CDR1 MDHEN and CDR2 SYDVKM. This CDR3 contains 14 residues. The ends were cut back, 8 bases at V and 8 bases at J, with 21 bases in the middle. The CDR3 reads CASARLGGLVGYTF. In DNA form, the CDR3 reads TGTGCCAGCGCCCGCTTGGGGGGTTTGGTAGGCTACACCTTC.

The V gene is TRBV5-4, the J gene TRBJ2-7; 13 bases are shared with TRBD2. V gave up 2 bases and J gave up 7 bases; unmatched junction bases: 12. The CDR3 sequence is 17 residues long. The germline gives CDR1 SGHNT, CDR2 YYREEE (reference sequence). CDR3 DNA sequence: TGTGCCAGCAGCTTAGGACTAGCGGGAGCTTCTTTGAGGGAGCAGTACTTC. This translates into CASSLGLAGASLREQYF.

The chain recombines TRBV7-6 with TRBJ1-1, with 8 bases matching TRBD1. The CDR3 sequence is 15 residues long. V was pared by 1 base and J by 4 bases, with 5 bases of the junction left unmatched. Germline loops: CDR1 SGHVS, CDR2 FNYEAQ. CDR3 nucleotides: TGTGCCAGCAGCTTAGGGCAGGGGGCTTTCACTGAAGCTTTCTTT. The encoded protein is CASSLGQGAFTEAFF.

This chain uses TRBV5-1 with TRBJ2-7; 9 bases align to TRBD1. The CDR3 spans 14 residues. Unmatched junction bases numbered 7, after V lost 3 bases and J lost 6 bases. In germline, CDR1 is SGHRS, CDR2 YFSETQ. The CDR3 coding sequence is TGCGCCAGCAGCTCAAGGGACAGGGTCTCCGAGCAGTACTTC. Amino acids: CASSSRDRVSEQYF.

The V gene is TRBV2, the J gene TRBJ1-1; 7 bases fit TRBD1. The CDR3 sequence is 14 residues long. The junction had 3 bases not matched to a gene; V was cut back by 3 bases and J by 2 bases. In germline, CDR1 is SNHLY, CDR2 FYNNEI. The CDR3 here is CASSDRGYNTEAFF. The CDR3 nucleotides are TGTGCCAGCAGTGACAGGGGGTACAACACTGAAGCTTTCTTT.

In the case of this clone: This sample includes further DNA sequences coding for the same CDR3. The chain is built from TRBV19 and TRBJ1-5; 8 bases align to TRBD1. V shed 5 bases and J 0 bases; nucleotides not matched to a gene: 6. This CDR3 contains 16 residues. CDR1 and CDR2 (germline): LNHDA, SQIVND (reference sequence). CDR3 DNA sequence: TGTGCCAGTAGTGAACGGACAGGGAATAGCAATCAGCCCCAGCATTTT. Translating gives CASSERTGNSNQPQHF.

This chain uses TRBV6-6 with TRBJ2-7; 7 bases are a match to TRBD1. Germline V lookup: CDR1 MNHNY, CDR2 SVGAGI (reference sequence). V shed 4 bases and J 4 bases; nucleotides not matched to a gene: 1. The CDR3 totals 12 residues. Here the CDR3 reads CASSSTGYEQYF. In nucleotides, the CDR3 is TGTGCCAGCAGTTCGACAGGGTACGAGCAGTACTTC.

This chain joins TRBV28 and TRBJ2-6; 10 bases map to TRBD1. Unmatched junction bases numbered 4, after V lost 5 bases and J lost 0 bases. The CDR3 contains 17 residues. Germline values: CDR1 MDHEN, CDR2 SYDVKM. The CDR3 region has the DNA TGTGCCAGCAGTCCGGGACAGGGGTTCTCTGGGGCCAACGTCCTGACTTTC. Residues: CASSPGQGFSGANVLTF. Full variable domain (missing parts from reference TRBV28 and TRBJ2-6): DVKVTQSSRYLVKRTGEKVFLECVQDMDHENMFWYRQDPGLGLRLIYFSYDVKMKEKGDIPEGYSVSREKKERFSLILESASTNQTSMYLCASSPGQGFSGANVLTFGAGSRLTVL.

This clone occurred once. The chain employs TRBV11-2 and TRBJ1-5; D is possibly TRBD1 (6 bases). There are 17 residues in the CDR3. V was trimmed by 1 base and J by 1 base, leaving 14 bases between them. Germline V gene data show CDR1 as SGHAT and CDR2 as FQNNGV. The CDR3 coding sequence is TGTGCCAGCAGCTTAGTAGGGGGGGGTAGAAGCAATCAGCCCCAGCATTTT. As protein: CASSLVGGGRSNQPQHF.

This clone occurred once. The chain couples TRBV4-3 to TRBJ2-1; D gene unclear. The CDR3 has 14 residues. Germline V gene lookup returns CDR1 LGHNA and CDR2 YSLEER. Trimming stripped 1 base from V and 5 bases from J, with 9 bases between. The CDR3 nucleotides read TGCGCCAGCAGCCAAGGGGCTGATAACAATGAGCAGTTCTTC. This encodes CASSQGADNNEQFF.

This clone has only one observation. This chain links TRBV2 with TRBJ2-5, with TRBD1 matching over 9 bases. Germline V lookup: CDR1 SNHLY, CDR2 FYNNEI. The CDR3 has 14 amino acids. The ends lost 7 bases at V and 0 bases at J; junction bases unmatched: 3. The CDR3 protein is CASNRQGDQETQYF. CDR3 DNA sequence: TGTGCCAGCAATAGACAGGGGGACCAAGAGACCCAGTACTTC.

CDR3 in DNA: TGTGCCACCAGTGATTCCCGGGGCCAGGGGTTTGGCTACACCTTC. Its protein product is CATSDSRGQGFGYTF. This chain connects TRBV24-1 to TRBJ1-2; D possibly corresponds to TRBD1 (6 bases). Germline CDR1 KGHDR, CDR2 SFDVKD. Deletions cut 2 bases from V and 7 bases from J, with 16 bases between. CDR3 size: 15 residues.

The chain uses TRBV12-5 and TRBJ2-3, with D possibly being TRBD2 (5 bases). Trimming took off 9 bases at V and 1 base at J, with 20 bases between the two ends. The CDR3 consists of 16 residues. Germline CDR1 reads LGHNT; CDR2 reads FRNRAP. The CDR3 DNA is TGTGCTAGCAGCTTACTTGGAGGACCGGGCACAGATACGCAGTATTTT. It encodes CASSLLGGPGTDTQYF.